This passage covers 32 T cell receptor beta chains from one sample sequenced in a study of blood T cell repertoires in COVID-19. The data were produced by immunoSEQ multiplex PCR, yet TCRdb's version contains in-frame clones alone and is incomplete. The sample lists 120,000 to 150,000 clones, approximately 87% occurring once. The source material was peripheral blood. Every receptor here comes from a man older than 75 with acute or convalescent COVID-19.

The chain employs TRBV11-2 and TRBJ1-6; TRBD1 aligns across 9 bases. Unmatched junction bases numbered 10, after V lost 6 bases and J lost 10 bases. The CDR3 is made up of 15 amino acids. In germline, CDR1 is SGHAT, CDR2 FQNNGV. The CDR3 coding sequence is TGTGCCAGCAGAATCTCCGGGACAGGGTTCTCACCCCTCCACTTT. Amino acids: CASRISGTGFSPLHF.

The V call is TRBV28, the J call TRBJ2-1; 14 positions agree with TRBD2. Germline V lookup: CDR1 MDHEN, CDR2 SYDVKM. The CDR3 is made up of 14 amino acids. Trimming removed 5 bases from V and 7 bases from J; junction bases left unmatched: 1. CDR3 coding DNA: TGTGCCAGCAGTAGGACTAGCGGGAGGAATGAGCAGTTCTTC. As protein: CASSRTSGRNEQFF. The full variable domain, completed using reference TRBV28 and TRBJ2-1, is DVKVTQSSRYLVKRTGEKVFLECVQDMDHENMFWYRQDPGLGLRLIYFSYDVKMKEKGDIPEGYSVSREKKERFSLILESASTNQTSMYLCASSRTSGRNEQFFGPGTRLTVL.

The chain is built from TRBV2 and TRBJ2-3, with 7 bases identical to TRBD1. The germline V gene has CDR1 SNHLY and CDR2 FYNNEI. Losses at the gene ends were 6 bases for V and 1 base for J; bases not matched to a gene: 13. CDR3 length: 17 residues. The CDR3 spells CASSLDRVQSRTDTQYF. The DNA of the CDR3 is TGTGCCAGCAGCCTCGACAGGGTGCAGTCGCGCACAGATACGCAGTATTTT.

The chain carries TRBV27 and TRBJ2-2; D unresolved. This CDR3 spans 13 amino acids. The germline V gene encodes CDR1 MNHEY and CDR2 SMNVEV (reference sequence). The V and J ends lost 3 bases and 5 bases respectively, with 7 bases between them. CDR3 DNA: TGTGCCAGCAGTTTCTTGCGGACCGGGGAGCTGTTTTTT. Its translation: CASSFLRTGELFF.

The CDR3 nucleotides are TGTGCCAGCAGCCCCCGACCGGCTAGCGGGAGTAGTATCGGGCAGTTCTTC. Protein: CASSPRPASGSSIGQFF. The rearrangement links TRBV5-5 to TRBJ2-1, with 10 positions matching TRBD2. Germline CDR1 reads SGHKS; CDR2 reads YYEKEE (reference sequence). Germline trimming cut 4 bases from V and 12 bases from J; bases unmatched to any gene: 19. This CDR3 is 17 amino acids long. Full variable domain (missing parts from reference TRBV5-5 and TRBJ2-1): DAGVTQSPTHLIKTRGQQVTLRCSPISGHKSVSWYQQVLGQGPQFIFQYYEKEERGRGNFPDRFSARQFPNYSSELNVNALLLGDSALYLCASSPRPASGSSIGQFFGPGTRLTVL.

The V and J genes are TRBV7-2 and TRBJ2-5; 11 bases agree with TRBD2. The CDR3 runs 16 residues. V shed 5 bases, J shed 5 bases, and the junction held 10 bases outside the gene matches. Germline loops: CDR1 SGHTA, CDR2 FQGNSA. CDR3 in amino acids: CASSGIAGGAWETQYF. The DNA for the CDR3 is TGTGCCAGCAGCGGTATAGCGGGGGGGGCATGGGAGACCCAGTACTTC.

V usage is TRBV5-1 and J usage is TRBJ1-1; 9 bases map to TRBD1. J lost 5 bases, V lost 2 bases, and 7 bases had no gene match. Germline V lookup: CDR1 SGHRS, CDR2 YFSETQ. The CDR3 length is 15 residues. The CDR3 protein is CASSLPTGGSTEAFF. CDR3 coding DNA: TGCGCCAGCAGCTTACCGACAGGGGGGTCGACTGAAGCTTTCTTT. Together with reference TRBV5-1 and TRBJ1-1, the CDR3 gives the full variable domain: KAGVTQTPRYLIKTRGQQVTLSCSPISGHRSVSWYQQTPGQGLQFLFEYFSETQRNKGNFPGRFSGRQFSNSRSEMNVSTLELGDSALYLCASSLPTGGSTEAFFGQGTRLTVV.

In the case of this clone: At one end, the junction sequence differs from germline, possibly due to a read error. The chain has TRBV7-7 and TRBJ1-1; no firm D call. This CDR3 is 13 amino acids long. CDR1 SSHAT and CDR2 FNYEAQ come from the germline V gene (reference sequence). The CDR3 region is CASSHRVNTEAFF. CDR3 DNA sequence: TGTGCTAGCAGTCATCGGGTGAACACTGAAGCTTTCTTT.

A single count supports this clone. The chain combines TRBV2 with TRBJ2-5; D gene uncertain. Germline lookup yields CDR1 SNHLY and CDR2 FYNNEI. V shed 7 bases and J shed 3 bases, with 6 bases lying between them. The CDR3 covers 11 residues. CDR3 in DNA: TGTGCCAGCAAACGAGAAGAGACCCAGTACTTC. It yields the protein CASKREETQYF. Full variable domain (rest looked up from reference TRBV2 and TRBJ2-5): EPEVTQTPSHQVTQMGQEVILRCVPISNHLYFYWYRQILGQKVEFLVSFYNNEISEKSEIFDDQFSVERPDGSNFTLKIRSTKLEDSAMYFCASKREETQYFGPGTRLLVL.

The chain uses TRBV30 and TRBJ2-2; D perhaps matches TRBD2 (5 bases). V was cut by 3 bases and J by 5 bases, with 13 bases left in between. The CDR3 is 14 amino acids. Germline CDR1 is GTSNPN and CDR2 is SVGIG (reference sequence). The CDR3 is CAWRYGISTGELFF. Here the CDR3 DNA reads TGTGCCTGGAGATACGGGATATCAACCGGGGAGCTGTTTTTT.

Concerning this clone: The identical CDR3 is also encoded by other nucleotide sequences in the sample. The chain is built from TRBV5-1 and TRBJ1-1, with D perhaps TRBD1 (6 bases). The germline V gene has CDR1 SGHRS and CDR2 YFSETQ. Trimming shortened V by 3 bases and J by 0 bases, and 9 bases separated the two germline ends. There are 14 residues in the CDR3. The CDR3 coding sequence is TGCGCCAGCAGCTCGGACAGACTGAACACTGAAGCTTTCTTT. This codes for CASSSDRLNTEAFF.

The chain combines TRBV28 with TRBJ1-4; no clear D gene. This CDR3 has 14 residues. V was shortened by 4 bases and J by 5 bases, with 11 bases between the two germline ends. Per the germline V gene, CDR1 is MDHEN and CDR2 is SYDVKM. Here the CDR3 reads CASSSPAVNEKLFF. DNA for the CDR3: TGTGCCAGCAGTTCCCCTGCAGTGAATGAAAAACTGTTTTTT.

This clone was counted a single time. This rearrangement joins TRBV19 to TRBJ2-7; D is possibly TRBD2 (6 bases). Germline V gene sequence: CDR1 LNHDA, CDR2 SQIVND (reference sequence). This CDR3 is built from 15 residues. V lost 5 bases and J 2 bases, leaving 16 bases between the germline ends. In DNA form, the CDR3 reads TGTGCCAGTAGTGTAGGTAGAGGAGGGGCCTACGAGCAGTACTTC. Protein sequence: CASSVGRGGAYEQYF.

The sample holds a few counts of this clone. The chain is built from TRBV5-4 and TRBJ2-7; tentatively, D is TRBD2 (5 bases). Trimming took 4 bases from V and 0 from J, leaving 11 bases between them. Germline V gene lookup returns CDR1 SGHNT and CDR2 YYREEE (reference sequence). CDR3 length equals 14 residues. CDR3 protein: CASSIPAVSYEQYF. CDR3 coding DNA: TGTGCCAGCAGCATTCCAGCGGTCTCCTACGAGCAGTACTTC.

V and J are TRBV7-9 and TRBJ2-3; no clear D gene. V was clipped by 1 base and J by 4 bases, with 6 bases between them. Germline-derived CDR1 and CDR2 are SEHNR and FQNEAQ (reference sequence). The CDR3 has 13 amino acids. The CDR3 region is CASSLVLPDTQYF. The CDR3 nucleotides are TGTGCCAGCAGCTTAGTTCTCCCAGATACGCAGTATTTT.

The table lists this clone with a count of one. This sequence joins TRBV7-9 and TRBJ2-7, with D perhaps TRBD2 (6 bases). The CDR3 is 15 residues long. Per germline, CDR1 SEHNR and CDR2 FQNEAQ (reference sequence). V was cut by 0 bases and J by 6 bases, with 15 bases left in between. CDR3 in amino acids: CASSLAGPLAREQYF. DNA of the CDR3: TGTGCCAGCAGCTTAGCGGGACCTCTAGCGCGCGAGCAGTACTTC.

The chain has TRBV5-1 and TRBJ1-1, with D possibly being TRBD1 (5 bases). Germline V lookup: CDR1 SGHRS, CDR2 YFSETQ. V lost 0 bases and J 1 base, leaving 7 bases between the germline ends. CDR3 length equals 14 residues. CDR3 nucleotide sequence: TGCGCCAGCAGCTTGGCCGACAGGAACACTGAAGCTTTCTTT. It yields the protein CASSLADRNTEAFF.

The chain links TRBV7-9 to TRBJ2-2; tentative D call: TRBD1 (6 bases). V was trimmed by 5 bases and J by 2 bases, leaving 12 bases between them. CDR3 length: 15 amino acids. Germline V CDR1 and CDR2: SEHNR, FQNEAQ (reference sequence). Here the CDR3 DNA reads TGTGCCAGCAGCCGGTGGGGGCGAAACACCGGGGAGCTGTTTTTT. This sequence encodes CASSRWGRNTGELFF. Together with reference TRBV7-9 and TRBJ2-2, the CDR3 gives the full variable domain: DTGVSQNPRHKITKRGQNVTFRCDPISEHNRLYWYRQTLGQGPEFLTYFQNEAQLEKSRLLSDRFSAERPKGSFSTLEIQRTEQGDSAMYLCASSRWGRNTGELFFGEGSRLTVL.

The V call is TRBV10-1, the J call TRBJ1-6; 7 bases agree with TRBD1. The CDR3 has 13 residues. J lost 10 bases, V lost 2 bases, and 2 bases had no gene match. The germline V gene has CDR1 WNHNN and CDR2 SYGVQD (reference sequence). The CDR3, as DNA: TGCGCCAGCAGTGAGGAACAGGGGTCACCCCTCCACTTT. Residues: CASSEEQGSPLHF.

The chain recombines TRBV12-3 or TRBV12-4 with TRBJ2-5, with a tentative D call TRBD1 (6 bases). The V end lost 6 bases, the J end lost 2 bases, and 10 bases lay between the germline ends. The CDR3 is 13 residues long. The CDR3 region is CASSKTGQETQYF. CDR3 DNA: TGTGCCAGCAGCAAAACAGGGCAAGAGACCCAGTACTTC.

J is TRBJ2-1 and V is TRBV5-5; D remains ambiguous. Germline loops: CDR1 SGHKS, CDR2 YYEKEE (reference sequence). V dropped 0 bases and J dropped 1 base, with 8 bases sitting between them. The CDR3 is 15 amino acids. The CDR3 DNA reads TGTGCCAGCAGCTTGGAGCCCAATTCCTACAATGAGCAGTTCTTC. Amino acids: CASSLEPNSYNEQFF.

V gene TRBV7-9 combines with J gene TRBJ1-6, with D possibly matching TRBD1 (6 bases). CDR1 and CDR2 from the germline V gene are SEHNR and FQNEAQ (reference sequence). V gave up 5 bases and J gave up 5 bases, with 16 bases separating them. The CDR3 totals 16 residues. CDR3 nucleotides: TGTGCCAGCAGCCTCCCAGGGGCACCCGATAATTCACCCCTCCACTTT. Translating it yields CASSLPGAPDNSPLHF.

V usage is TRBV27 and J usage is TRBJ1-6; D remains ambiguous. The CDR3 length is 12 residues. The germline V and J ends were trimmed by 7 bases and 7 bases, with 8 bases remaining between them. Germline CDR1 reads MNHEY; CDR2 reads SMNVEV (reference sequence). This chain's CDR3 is CASKLTNSPLHF. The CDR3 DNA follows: TGTGCCAGCAAACTAACAAATTCACCCCTCCACTTT.

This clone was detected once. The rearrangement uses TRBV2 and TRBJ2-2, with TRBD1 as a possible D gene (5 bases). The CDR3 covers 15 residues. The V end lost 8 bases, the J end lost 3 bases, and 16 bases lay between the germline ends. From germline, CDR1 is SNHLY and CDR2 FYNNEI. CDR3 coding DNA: TGTGCCAGCTCTAAGGGGCGACGAGACACCGGGGAGCTGTTTTTT. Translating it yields CASSKGRRDTGELFF. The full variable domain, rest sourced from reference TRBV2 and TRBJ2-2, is EPEVTQTPSHQVTQMGQEVILRCVPISNHLYFYWYRQILGQKVEFLVSFYNNEISEKSEIFDDQFSVERPDGSNFTLKIRSTKLEDSAMYFCASSKGRRDTGELFFGEGSRLTVL.

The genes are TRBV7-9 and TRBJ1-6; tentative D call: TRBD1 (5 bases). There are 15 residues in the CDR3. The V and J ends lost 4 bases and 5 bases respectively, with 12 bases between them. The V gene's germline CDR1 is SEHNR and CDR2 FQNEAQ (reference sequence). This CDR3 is CASSSRQFDNSPLHF. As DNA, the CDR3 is TGTGCCAGCAGCTCCAGACAGTTTGATAATTCACCCCTCCACTTT.

As DNA, the CDR3 is TGTGCCAGCAGCTTCTCTGGCGGGGAAGGCGAGACCCAGTACTTC. Residues: CASSFSGGEGETQYF. This chain connects TRBV7-2 to TRBJ2-5, with TRBD2 as a possible D gene (6 bases). V was pared by 3 bases and J by 5 bases, with 16 bases between. This CDR3 region has 15 residues. Per the germline V gene, CDR1 is SGHTA and CDR2 is FQGNSA.

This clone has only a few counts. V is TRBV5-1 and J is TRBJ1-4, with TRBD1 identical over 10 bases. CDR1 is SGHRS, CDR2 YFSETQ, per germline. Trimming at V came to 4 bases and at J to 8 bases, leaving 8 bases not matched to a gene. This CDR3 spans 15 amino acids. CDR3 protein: CASSISGTGDEKLFF. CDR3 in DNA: TGCGCCAGCAGCATATCCGGGACAGGGGACGAAAAACTGTTTTTT.

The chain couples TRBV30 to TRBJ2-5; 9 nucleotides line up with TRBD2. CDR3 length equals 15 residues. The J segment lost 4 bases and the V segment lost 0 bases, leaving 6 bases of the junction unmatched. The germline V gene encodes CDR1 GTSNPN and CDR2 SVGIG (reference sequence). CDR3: CAWSVGSGSSETQYF. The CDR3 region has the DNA TGTGCCTGGAGTGTAGGTAGCGGGAGTTCAGAGACCCAGTACTTC.

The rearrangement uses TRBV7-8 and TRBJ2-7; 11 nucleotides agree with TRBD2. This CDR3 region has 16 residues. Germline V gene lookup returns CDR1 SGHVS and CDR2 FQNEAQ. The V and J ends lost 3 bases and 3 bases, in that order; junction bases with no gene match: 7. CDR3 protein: CASSFSLAGGFYEQYF. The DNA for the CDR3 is TGTGCCAGCAGCTTCTCTCTAGCGGGGGGTTTCTACGAGCAGTACTTC. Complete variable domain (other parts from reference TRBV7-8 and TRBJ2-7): GAGVSQSPRYKVAKRGQDVALRCDPISGHVSLFWYQQALGQGPEFLTYFQNEAQLDKSGLPSDRFFAERPEGSVSTLKIQRTQQEDSAVYLCASSFSLAGGFYEQYFGPGTRLTVT.

In nucleotides, the CDR3 is TGTGCCAGCAGCAAAGCGGGGAGCGGGGGGCTCAGCTCCTACAATGAGCAGTTCTTC. Its protein product is CASSKAGSGGLSSYNEQFF. The genes are TRBV21-1 and TRBJ2-1; whether TRBD2, the table's D call, matches the DNA was not checked. TRBV21-1 is assigned pseudogene status. This CDR3 contains 19 residues.

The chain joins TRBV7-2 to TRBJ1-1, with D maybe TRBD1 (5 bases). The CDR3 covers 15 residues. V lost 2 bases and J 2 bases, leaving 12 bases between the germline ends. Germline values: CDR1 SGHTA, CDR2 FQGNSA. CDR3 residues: CASSLSTGPNTEAFF. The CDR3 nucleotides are TGTGCCAGCAGCTTAAGCACAGGACCTAACACTGAAGCTTTCTTT.

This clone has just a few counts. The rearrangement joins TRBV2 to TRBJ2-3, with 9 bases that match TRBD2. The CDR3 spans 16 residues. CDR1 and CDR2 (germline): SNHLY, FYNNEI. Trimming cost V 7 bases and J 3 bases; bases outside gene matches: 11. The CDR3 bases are TGTGCCAGCACGAGGGGCCTCAGCGGGGGGACAGATACGCAGTATTTT. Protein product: CASTRGLSGGTDTQYF.